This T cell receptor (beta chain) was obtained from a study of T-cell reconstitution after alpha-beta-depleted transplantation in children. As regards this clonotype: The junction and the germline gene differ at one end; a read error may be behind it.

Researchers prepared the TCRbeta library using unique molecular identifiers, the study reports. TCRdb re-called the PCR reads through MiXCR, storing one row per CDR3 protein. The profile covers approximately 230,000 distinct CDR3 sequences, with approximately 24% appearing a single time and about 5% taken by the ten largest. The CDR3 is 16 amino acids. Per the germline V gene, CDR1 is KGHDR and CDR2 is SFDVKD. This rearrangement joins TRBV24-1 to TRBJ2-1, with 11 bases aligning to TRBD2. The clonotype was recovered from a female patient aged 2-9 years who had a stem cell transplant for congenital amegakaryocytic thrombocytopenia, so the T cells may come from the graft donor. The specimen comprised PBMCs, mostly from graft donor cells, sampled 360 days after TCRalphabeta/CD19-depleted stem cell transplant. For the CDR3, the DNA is TGTGCCACCAGTGACCCTAGCGGGAGGTTCTACAATGAGCAGTCCTTC. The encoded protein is CATSDPSGRFYNEQSF.